The next 14 T cell receptor beta chains were all read from a single sample in a study of Ad26.COV2.S vaccination and SARS-CoV-2 variants. The protocol was immunoSEQ multiplex PCR, while the TCRdb copy is restricted to in-frame clones and leaves out a portion. The sample contains some 340,000 clones, 86% of which appear only once. Treatment in this sample: 15 to 20 received Ad26.COV2.S at low or high dose, single or two shots; 5 received placebo; per-sample allocation not given. Specimen acquisition occurred on day 63 following the initial vaccine or placebo injection. The source material was peripheral blood, sampled in a trial of Ad26.COV2.S vaccine versus placebo. The receptors here all came from a person aged 18-60 years who received the Ad26.COV2.S COVID-19 vaccine or a placebo.

The chain links TRBV3-1 (or the pseudogene TRBV3-2) to TRBJ2-1; 9 bases are shared with TRBD1. V shed 4 bases and J 4 bases; nucleotides not matched to a gene: 8. This CDR3 has 16 residues. Germline lookup yields CDR1 LGHDT and CDR2 YNNKEL (reference sequence). Here the CDR3 DNA reads TGTGCCAGCAGCCGAGCCGGGACAGGGCCATACAATGAGCAGTTCTTC. This translates into CASSRAGTGPYNEQFF.

The rearrangement uses TRBV19 and TRBJ1-2, with D possibly matching TRBD1 (5 bases). V dropped 10 bases and J dropped 8 bases, with 26 bases sitting between them. This CDR3 has 15 amino acids. The germline V gene has CDR1 LNHDA and CDR2 SQIVND (reference sequence). The CDR3 region is CATPTRRGGVGGYTF. The CDR3 DNA is TGTGCCACCCCGACCCGGAGAGGAGGGGTAGGAGGCTACACCTTC.

The rearrangement joins TRBV19 to TRBJ2-2; D is uncertain. V was pared by 7 bases and J by 6 bases, with 15 bases between. The germline CDR1 and CDR2 sequences are LNHDA and SQIVND (reference sequence). CDR3 length equals 14 residues. CDR3 amino acids: CASKPPGAPGELFF. The CDR3 DNA follows: TGTGCCAGTAAGCCCCCCGGAGCCCCCGGGGAGCTGTTTTTT. Complete variable domain (other parts from reference TRBV19 and TRBJ2-2): DGGITQSPKYLFRKEGQNVTLSCEQNLNHDAMYWYRQDPGQGLRLIYYSQIVNDFQKGDIAEGYSVSREKKESFPLTVTSAQKNPTAFYLCASKPPGAPGELFFGEGSRLTVL.

The chain combines TRBV5-6 with TRBJ2-2; 7 nucleotides align to TRBD2. V was clipped by 2 bases and J by 3 bases; unmatched bases: 4. The CDR3 length is 15 residues. Germline-derived CDR1 and CDR2 are SGHDT and YYEEEE. The chain's CDR3 is CASSFRGVDTGELFF. The DNA for the CDR3 is TGTGCCAGCAGCTTTCGGGGGGTGGACACCGGGGAGCTGTTTTTT.

The rearrangement links TRBV2 to TRBJ1-1; TRBD1 is a possible D gene (6 bases). Trimming left V 7 bases short and J 10 bases short, with 19 bases between. Germline CDR1 SNHLY, CDR2 FYNNEI. The CDR3 totals 13 residues. The CDR3 sequence: CASNPGGGGGAFF. Here the CDR3 DNA reads TGTGCCAGCAACCCCGGAGGAGGGGGTGGAGCTTTCTTT.

The chain couples TRBV6-1 to TRBJ1-5; the D gene is possibly TRBD1 (5 bases). Germline lookup yields CDR1 MNHNS and CDR2 SASEGT. The CDR3 has 18 residues. V was trimmed by 3 bases and J by 2 bases, leaving 20 bases between them. CDR3 sequence reads: CASSDPIAGGKGNQPQHF. For the CDR3, the DNA is TGTGCCAGCAGTGACCCTATAGCGGGGGGGAAAGGCAATCAGCCCCAGCATTTT.

The chain couples TRBV10-2 to TRBJ1-1; D is unresolved. The V end was cut by 0 bases, the J end by 10 bases, with 12 bases between. Germline V CDR1 and CDR2: WSHSY, SAAADI. This CDR3 is 13 amino acids long. CDR3 residues: CASSESEGWGAFF. CDR3 nucleotide sequence: TGCGCCAGCAGTGAGTCGGAGGGTTGGGGAGCTTTCTTT.

The genes are TRBV6-4 and TRBJ2-3, with D perhaps given as TRBD1 or TRBD2 (5 bases each). V was shortened by 5 bases and J by 2 bases, with 14 bases between the two germline ends. Germline CDR1 and CDR2: MRHNA and SNTAGT. This CDR3 has 15 residues. CDR3 region: CASSSGTGYTDTQYF. The DNA for the CDR3 is TGTGCCAGCAGTTCCGGGACGGGATACACAGATACGCAGTATTTT.

The chain is built from TRBV27 and TRBJ2-7, with D hard to call. V was shortened by 10 bases and J by 3 bases, with 10 bases between the two germline ends. In germline, CDR1 is MNHEY, CDR2 SMNVEV (reference sequence). This CDR3 region has 11 residues. In nucleotides, the CDR3 is TGTGCCAATCCCTACAGCTACGAGCAGTACTTC. Translated, it gives CANPYSYEQYF.

This clone occurred a few times. The rearrangement joins TRBV3-1 (or the pseudogene TRBV3-2) to TRBJ2-7; D gene ambiguous. The CDR3 runs to 15 residues. In germline, CDR1 is LGHDT, CDR2 YNNKEL (reference sequence). The V gene lost 0 bases and the J gene lost 2 bases, with 11 bases spanning the gap. CDR3 amino acids: CASSQEGIVPYEQYF. The DNA for the CDR3 is TGTGCCAGCAGCCAAGAGGGGATAGTGCCCTACGAGCAGTACTTC.

This chain uses TRBV25-1 with TRBJ2-3; tentative D call: TRBD2 (5 bases). CDR3 size: 14 residues. Germline CDR1 and CDR2: MGHDK and SYGVNS. The V end was cut by 3 bases, the J end by 4 bases, with 11 bases between. CDR3 sequence (DNA): TGTGCCAGCAGTGAGGCCGGGAAGGCAGATACGCAGTATTTT. Translated, it gives CASSEAGKADTQYF.

CDR3 residues: CASSLAGAGGFGSGELFF. The CDR3 nucleotides are TGCGCCAGCAGCTTGGCCGGTGCCGGAGGTTTTGGCAGCGGGGAGCTGTTTTTT. The chain recombines TRBV5-1 with TRBJ2-2, with a tentative D call TRBD2 (5 bases). From germline, CDR1 is SGHRS and CDR2 YFSETQ. The CDR3 runs 18 residues. V was pared by 0 bases and J by 7 bases, with 22 bases between.

There are a few counts of this clone. The CDR3 loop is CASSLGTGLKVYF. The CDR3 bases are TGTGCCAGCAGCTTAGGGACAGGCCTTAAAGTATACTTC. The chain joins TRBV5-5 to TRBJ2-7; 8 bases match TRBD1. V was clipped by 2 bases and J by 13 bases; unmatched bases: 11. CDR1 is SGHKS, CDR2 YYEKEE, per germline (reference sequence). The CDR3 runs to 13 residues. The full variable domain, in which reference TRBV5-5 and TRBJ2-7 provide the parts outside the CDR3, is DAGVTQSPTHLIKTRGQQVTLRCSPISGHKSVSWYQQVLGQGPQFIFQYYEKEERGRGNFPDRFSARQFPNYSSELNVNALLLGDSALYLCASSLGTGLKVYFGPGTRLTVT.

The chain uses TRBV30 and TRBJ1-4; the D is unclear. The V end lost 0 bases, the J end lost 0 bases, and 11 bases lay between the germline ends. CDR1 and CDR2 from the germline V gene are GTSNPN and SVGIG (reference sequence). The CDR3 covers 16 residues. CDR3 amino acids: CAWSVLGAATNEKLFF. The CDR3 region has the DNA TGTGCCTGGAGTGTACTTGGAGCCGCAACTAATGAAAAACTGTTTTTT. Full variable domain (remainder filled in from reference TRBV30 and TRBJ1-4): SQTIHQWPATLVQPVGSPLSLECTVEGTSNPNLYWYRQAAGRGLQLLFYSVGIGQISSEVPQNLSASRPQDRQFILSSKKLLLSDSGFYLCAWSVLGAATNEKLFFGSGTQLSVL.